This T cell receptor (beta chain) comes out of a study of cytomegalovirus exposure and HLA in healthy donors. Overall study context: Out of fewer than 400 genotyped donors, less than 85% belonged to the Caucasian-associated ancestry cluster.

General study results and limits: One later analysis reportedly identified an Asian-associated ancestry cluster that showed fewer N-insertions than the roughly 620-donor mean. Upon later analysis, TCR association rates were observed to vary by HLA locus, being highest for DRB1 and lowest for HLA-C.

The primer mix had 60 Vbeta and 13 Jbeta primers. This table comes from immunoSEQ multiplex PCR, and its TCRdb copy is limited to in-frame clones, with some not included. The sample lists more than 150,000 clones; 75% to 80% were seen once. Note on this clone: What it binds is not known.

The CDR3 length is 14 residues. Trimming removed 0 bases from V and 11 bases from J; junction bases left unmatched: 8. CDR1 is SGHTA and CDR2 is FQGNSA in the germline V gene. The sequenced material came from PBMCs. V is TRBV7-2 and J is TRBJ2-7, with TRBD1 matching over 9 bases. This clonotype originated in a woman aged 25 to 39 in good health and CMV-seropositive. In DNA, the CDR3 is TGTGCCAGCAGCTTAGCACCGGGACAGGGTGAGAAGTACTTC. It is translated as CASSLAPGQGEKYF.